Given below is one T cell receptor beta chain in context. With 5 bases removed from V and 5 bases from J, the gap between germline ends came to 17 bases. CDR3 size: 15 residues. The germline gives CDR1 SNHLY, CDR2 FYNNEI. This specimen comes from a study of T-cell reconstitution after alpha-beta-depleted transplantation in children. Unique molecular identifiers were incorporated during preparation of the TCRbeta library. TCRdb reanalysed the PCR reads using MiXCR and keeps one entry per CDR3 protein. The table has hundreds of thousands of distinct CDR3 sequences, 10% seen once. J is TRBJ2-3 and V is TRBV2, with TRBD1 as a possible D gene (5 bases). The sequencing used PBMCs, collected before TCRalphabeta/CD19-depleted stem cell transplant. This receptor was taken from a child aged 2-15 years with inherited bone marrow failure, due to receive a stem cell transplant. CDR3 residues: CASSLVWQGKDTQYF. CDR3 sequence (DNA): TGTGCCAGCAGTCTAGTTTGGCAGGGCAAAGATACGCAGTATTTT.